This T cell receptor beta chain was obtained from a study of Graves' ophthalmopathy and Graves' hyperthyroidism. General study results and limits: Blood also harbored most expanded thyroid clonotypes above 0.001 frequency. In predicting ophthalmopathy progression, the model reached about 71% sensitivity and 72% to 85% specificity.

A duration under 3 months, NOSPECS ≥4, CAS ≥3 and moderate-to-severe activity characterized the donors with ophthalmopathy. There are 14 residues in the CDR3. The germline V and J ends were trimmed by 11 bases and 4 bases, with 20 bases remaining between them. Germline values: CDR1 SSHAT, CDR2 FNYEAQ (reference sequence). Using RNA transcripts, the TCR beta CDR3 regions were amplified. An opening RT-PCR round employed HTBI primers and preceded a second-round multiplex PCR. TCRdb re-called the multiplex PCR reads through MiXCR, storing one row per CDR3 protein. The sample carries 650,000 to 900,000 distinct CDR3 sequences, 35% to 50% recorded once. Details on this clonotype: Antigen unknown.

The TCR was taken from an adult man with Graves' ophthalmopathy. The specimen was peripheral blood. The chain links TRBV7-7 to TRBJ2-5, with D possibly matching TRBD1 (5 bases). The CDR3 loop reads CAWSPKGRVETQYF. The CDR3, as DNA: TGTGCCTGGTCCCCAAAGGGCAGGGTAGAGACCCAGTACTTC.